The sequence of this T cell receptor beta chain was determined in a study of siplizumab effects on memory and regulatory T cells. Clones were sequenced by immunoSEQ multiplex PCR, and TCRdb holds only the in-frame ones, with some missing. The repertoire holds nearly 4,500 clones, with about 48% as singletons. Researchers maintained the mixed lymphocyte reaction cells in coculture at 37°C for about six days. Worth noting for this clone: Its antigen is currently unknown.

The material sequenced was CFSE-low (dividing) CD4+ T cells sorted from an allogeneic mixed lymphocyte reaction. The sequence was obtained from a human donor in good health; the cells came from an allogeneic mixed lymphocyte reaction. Some clones in this sample may be carry-over from other donors' samples.

CDR3 region: CASSWGDRYTEAFF. The CDR3 coding sequence is TGTGCCAGCAGCTGGGGGGACCGCTACACTGAAGCTTTCTTT. This chain uses TRBV5-6 with TRBJ1-1, with D tentatively TRBD1 (5 bases). With 3 bases removed from V and 3 bases from J, the gap between germline ends came to 12 bases. This CDR3 spans 14 amino acids. Germline V gene lookup returns CDR1 SGHDT and CDR2 YYEEEE.